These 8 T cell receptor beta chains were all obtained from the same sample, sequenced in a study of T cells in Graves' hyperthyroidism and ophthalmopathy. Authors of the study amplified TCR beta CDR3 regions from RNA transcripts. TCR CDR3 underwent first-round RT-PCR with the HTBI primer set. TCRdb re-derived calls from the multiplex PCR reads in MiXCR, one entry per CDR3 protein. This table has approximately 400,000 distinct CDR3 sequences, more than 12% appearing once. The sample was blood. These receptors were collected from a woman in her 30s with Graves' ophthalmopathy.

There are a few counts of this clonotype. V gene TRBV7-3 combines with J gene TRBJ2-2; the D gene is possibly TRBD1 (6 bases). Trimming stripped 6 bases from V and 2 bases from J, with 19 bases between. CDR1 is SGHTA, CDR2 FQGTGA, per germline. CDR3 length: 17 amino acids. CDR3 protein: CASRPKPGQTNTGELFF. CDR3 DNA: TGTGCCAGCAGACCCAAACCGGGACAAACAAACACCGGGGAGCTGTTTTTT.

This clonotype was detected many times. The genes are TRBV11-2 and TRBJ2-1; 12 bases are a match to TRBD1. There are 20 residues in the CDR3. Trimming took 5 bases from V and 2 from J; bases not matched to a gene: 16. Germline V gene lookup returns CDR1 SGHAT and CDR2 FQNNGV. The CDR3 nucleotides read TGTGCCAGCAGCAGCAGGGACAGGGGGCTCATAAGCTTAACCTACAATGAGCAGTTCTTC. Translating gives CASSSRDRGLISLTYNEQFF.

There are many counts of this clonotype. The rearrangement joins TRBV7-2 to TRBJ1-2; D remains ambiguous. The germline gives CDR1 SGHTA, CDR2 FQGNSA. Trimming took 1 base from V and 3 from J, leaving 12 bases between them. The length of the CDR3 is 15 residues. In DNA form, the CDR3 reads TGTGCCAGCAGCTTAGTAAAGACGGCTGACTATGGCTACACCTTC. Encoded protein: CASSLVKTADYGYTF.

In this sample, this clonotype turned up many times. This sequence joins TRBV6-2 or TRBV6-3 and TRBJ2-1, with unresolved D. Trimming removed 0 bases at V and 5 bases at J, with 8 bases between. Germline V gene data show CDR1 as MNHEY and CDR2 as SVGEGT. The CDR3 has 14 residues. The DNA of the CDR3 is TGTGCCAGCAGTTACTCGACTGCGGACAATGAGCAGTTCTTC. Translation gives CASSYSTADNEQFF.

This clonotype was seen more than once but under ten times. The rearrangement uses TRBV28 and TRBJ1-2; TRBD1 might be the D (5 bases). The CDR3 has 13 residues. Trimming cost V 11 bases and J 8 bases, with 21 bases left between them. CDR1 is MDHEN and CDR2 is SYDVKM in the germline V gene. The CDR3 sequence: CAGGDQPTAGYTF. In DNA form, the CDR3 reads TGTGCCGGAGGGGACCAACCTACAGCGGGCTACACCTTC.

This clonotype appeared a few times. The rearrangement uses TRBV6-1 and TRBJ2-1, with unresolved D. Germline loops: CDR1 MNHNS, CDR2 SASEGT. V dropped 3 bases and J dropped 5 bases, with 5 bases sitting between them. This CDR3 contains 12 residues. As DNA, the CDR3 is TGTGCCAGCAGTGAGTGGAACAATGAGCAGTTCTTC. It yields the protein CASSEWNNEQFF.

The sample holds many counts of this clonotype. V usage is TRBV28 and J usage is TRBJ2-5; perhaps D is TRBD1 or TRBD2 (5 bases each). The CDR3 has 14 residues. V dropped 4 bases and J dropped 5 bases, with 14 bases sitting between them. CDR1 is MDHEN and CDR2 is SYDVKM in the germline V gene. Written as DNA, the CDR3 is TGTGCCAGCAGTTCGACCGGGACCCGGGAGACCCAGTACTTC. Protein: CASSSTGTRETQYF.

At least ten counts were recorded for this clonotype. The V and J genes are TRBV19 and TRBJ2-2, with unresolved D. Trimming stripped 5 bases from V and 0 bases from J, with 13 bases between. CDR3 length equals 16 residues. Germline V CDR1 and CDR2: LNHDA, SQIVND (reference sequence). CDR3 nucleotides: TGTGCCAGTAGTCCAAAGACACCTACGAACACCGGGGAGCTGTTTTTT. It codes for CASSPKTPTNTGELFF.